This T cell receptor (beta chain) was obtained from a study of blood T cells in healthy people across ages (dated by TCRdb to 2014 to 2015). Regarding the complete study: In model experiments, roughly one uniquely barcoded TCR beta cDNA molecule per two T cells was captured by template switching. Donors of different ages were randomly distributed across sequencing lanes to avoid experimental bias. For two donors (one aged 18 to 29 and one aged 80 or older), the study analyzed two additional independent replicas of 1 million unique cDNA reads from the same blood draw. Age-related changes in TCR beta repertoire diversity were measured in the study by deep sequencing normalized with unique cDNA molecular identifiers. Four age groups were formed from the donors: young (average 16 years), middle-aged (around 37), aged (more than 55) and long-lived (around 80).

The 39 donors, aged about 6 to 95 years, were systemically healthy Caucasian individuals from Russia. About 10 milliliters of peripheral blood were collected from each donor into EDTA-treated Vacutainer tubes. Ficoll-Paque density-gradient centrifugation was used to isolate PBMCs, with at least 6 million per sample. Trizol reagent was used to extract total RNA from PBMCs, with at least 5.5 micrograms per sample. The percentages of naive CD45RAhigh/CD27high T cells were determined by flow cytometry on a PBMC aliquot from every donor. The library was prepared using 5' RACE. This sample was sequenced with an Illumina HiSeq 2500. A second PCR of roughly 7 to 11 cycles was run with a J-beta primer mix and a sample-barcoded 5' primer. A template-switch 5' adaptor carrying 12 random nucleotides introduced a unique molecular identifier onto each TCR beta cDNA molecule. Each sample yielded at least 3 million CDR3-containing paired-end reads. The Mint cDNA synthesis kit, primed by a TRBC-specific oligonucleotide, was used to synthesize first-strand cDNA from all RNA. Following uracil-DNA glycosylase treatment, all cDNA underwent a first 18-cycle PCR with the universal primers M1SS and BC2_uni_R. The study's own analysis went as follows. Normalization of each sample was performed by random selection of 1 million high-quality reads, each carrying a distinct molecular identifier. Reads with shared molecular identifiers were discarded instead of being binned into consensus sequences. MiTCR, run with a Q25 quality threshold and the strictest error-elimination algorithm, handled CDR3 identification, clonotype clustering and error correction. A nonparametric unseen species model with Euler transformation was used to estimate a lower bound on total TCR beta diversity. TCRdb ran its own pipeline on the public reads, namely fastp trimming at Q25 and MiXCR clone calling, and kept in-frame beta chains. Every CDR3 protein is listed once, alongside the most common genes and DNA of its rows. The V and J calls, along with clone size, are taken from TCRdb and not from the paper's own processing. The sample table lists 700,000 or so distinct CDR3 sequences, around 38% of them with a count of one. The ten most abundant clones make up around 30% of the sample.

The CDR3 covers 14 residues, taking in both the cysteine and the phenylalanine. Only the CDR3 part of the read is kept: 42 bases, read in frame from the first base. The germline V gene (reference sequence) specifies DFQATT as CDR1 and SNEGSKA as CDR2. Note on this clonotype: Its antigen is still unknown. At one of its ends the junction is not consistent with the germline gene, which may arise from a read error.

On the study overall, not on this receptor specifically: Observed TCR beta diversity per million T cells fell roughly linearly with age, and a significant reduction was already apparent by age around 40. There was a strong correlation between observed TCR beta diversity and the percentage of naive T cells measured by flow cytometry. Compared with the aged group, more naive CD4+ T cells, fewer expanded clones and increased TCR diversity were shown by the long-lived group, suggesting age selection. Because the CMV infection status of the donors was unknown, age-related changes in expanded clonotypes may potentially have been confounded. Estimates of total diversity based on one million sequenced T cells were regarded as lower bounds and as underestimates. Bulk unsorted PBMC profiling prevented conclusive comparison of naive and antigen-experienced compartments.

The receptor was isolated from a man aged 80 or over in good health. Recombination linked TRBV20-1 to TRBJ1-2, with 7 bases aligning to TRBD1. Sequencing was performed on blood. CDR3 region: CSARVVGGFHGYTF. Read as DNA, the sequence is TGTAGTGCTAGAGTGGTAGGGGGCTTTCATGGCTACACCTTC.